This record looks at one TCR beta chain sequence and its context. This entry is derived from a study of blood T cell repertoires in COVID-19. Methods used by the authors: Reference gene primer amplification yielded estimated nucleated cell counts. Some clones are missing from TCRdb's copy, which holds only in-frame ones; the method was immunoSEQ multiplex PCR. That table is the source of V, J and clone size, and D and trimming were worked out from the DNA. This table holds 250,000 or so clones, about 86% found once. Clinical history reported by participants formed the basis on which cohorts were assigned. This CDR3 is built from 13 residues. V lost 8 bases and J lost 7; bases outside the gene matches: 7. Germline V gene sequence: CDR1 SNHLY, CDR2 FYNNEI.

This chain uses TRBV2 with TRBJ1-5, with 8 nucleotides matching TRBD1. Material for sequencing was PBMCs or T cells enriched from blood (not recorded which). The source of this sequence is a man aged 45 to 65 who had recovered from COVID-19. As DNA, the CDR3 is TGTGCCAGCGGTGGACAGGGCGGACAGCCCCAGCATTTT. This encodes CASGGQGGQPQHF.